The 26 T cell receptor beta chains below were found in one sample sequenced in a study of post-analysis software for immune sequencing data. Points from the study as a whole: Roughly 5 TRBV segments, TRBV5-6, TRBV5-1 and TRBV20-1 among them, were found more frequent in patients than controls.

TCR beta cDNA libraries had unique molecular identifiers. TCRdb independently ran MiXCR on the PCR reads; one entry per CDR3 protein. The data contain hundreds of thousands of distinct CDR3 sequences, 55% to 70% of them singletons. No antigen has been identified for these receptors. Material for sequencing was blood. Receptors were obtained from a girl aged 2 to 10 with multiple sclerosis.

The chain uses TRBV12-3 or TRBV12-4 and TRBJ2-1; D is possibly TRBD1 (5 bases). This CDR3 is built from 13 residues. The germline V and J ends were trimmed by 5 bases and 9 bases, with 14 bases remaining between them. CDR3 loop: CASSNQGSGEQFF. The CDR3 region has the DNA TGTGCCAGCAGTAACCAGGGCTCCGGTGAGCAGTTCTTC.

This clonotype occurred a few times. The CDR3 coding sequence is TGTGCCATCAGTGAGCCCAGACTCGATTGGAACACTGAAGCTTTCTTT. This sequence encodes CAISEPRLDWNTEAFF. This chain links TRBV10-3 with TRBJ1-1, with no clear D. With 2 bases removed from V and 1 base from J, the gap between germline ends came to 14 bases. The V gene's germline CDR1 is ENHRY and CDR2 SYGVKD. The CDR3 has 16 amino acids.

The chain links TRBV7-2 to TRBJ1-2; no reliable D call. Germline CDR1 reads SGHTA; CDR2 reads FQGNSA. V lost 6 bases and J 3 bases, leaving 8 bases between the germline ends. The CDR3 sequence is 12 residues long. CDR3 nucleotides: TGTGCCAGCAGTTCCGACCACTATGGCTACACCTTC. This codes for CASSSDHYGYTF.

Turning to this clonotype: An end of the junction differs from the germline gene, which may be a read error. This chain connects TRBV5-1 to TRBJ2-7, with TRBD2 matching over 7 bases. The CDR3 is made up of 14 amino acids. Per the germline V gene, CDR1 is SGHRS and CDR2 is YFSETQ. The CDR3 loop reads CASSLPTSSHEQYF. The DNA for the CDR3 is TGCGCCAGCAGCCTCCCGACTAGCTCCCACGAGCAGTACTTC.

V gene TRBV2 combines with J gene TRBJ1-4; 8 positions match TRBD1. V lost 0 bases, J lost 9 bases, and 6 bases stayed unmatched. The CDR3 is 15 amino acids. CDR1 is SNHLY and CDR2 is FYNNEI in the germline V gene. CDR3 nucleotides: TGTGCCAGCAGTGAAGCAAGGACAGGGAGGCAAAAACTGTTTTTT. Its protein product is CASSEARTGRQKLFF.

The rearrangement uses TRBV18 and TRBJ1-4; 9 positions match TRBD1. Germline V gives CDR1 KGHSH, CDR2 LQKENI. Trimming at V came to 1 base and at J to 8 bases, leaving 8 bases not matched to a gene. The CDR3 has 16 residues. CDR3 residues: CASSPRDRAFGEKLFF. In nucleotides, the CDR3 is TGTGCCAGCTCACCACGGGACAGGGCTTTTGGGGAAAAACTGTTTTTT.

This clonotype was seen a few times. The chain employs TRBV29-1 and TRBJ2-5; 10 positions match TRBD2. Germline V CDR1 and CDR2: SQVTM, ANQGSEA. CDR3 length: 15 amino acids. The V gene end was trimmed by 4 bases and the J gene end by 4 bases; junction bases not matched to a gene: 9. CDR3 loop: CSVVESGRASETQYF. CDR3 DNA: TGCAGCGTTGTGGAGAGCGGGAGGGCCTCAGAGACCCAGTACTTC.

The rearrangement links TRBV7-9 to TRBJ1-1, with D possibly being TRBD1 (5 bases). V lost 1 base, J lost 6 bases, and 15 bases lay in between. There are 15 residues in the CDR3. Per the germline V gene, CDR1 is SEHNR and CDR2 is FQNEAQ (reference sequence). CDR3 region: CASSLEMGRSAEAFF. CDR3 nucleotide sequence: TGTGCCAGCAGCTTAGAGATGGGGCGCTCCGCTGAAGCTTTCTTT.

The CDR3 reads CASSPGLAAKNIQYF. CDR3 nucleotide sequence: TGCGCCAGCAGCCCGGGACTAGCGGCTAAAAACATTCAGTACTTC. The chain recombines TRBV5-1 with TRBJ2-4, with 11 positions matching TRBD2. Looked up from germline, CDR1 is SGHRS and CDR2 is YFSETQ. The V and J ends lost 4 bases and 4 bases, in that order; junction bases with no gene match: 4. This CDR3 is built from 15 residues.

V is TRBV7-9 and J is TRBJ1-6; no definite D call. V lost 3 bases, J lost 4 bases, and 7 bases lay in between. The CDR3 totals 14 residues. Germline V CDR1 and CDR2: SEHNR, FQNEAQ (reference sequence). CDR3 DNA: TGTGCCAGCAGCTTGGAAACTTATAATTCACCCCTCCACTTT. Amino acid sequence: CASSLETYNSPLHF. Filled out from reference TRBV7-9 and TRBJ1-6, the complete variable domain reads DTGVSQNPRHKITKRGQNVTFRCDPISEHNRLYWYRQTLGQGPEFLTYFQNEAQLEKSRLLSDRFSAERPKGSFSTLEIQRTEQGDSAMYLCASSLETYNSPLHFGNGTRLTVT.

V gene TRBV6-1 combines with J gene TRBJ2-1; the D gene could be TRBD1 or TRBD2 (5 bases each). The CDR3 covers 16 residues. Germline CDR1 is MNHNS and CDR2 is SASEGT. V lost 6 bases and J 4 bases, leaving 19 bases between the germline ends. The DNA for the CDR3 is TGTGCCAGCAGGGGGACCAGGAGCGGTTTTTACAATGAGCAGTTCTTC. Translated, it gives CASRGTRSGFYNEQFF.

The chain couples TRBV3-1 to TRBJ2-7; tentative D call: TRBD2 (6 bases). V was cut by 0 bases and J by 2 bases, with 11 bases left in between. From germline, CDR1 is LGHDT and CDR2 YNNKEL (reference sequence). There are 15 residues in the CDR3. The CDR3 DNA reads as TGTGCCAGCAGCCAAGATCGGGGGATCACCTACGAGCAGTACTTC. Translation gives CASSQDRGITYEQYF.

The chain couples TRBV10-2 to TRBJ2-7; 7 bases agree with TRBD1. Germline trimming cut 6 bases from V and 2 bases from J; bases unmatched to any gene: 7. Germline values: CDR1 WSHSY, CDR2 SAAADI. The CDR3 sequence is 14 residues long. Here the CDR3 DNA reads TGCGCCAGCAGGGTCCAGGGGGATGCCTACGAGCAGTACTTC. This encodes CASRVQGDAYEQYF.

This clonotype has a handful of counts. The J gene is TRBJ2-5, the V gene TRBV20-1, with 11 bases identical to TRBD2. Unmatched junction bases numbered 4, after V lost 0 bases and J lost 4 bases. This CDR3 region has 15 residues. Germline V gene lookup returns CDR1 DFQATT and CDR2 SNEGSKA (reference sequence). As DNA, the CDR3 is TGCAGTGCTAGAGATGAGCTAGCGGGAGGAGAGACCCAGTACTTC. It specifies CSARDELAGGETQYF.

The CDR3 sequence is CASSEEGLTALGNEQFF. CDR3 DNA: TGTGCCAGCAGCGAGGAGGGTCTGACAGCCCTCGGCAATGAGCAGTTCTTC. The V and J genes are TRBV9 and TRBJ2-1; TRBD2 might be the D (6 bases). The V end was cut by 3 bases, the J end by 6 bases, with 22 bases between. Germline V lookup: CDR1 SGDLS, CDR2 YYNGEE. The CDR3 consists of 17 residues.

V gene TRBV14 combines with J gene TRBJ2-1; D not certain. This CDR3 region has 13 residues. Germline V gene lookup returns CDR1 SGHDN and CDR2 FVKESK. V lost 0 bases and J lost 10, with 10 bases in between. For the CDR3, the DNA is TGTGCCAGCAGCCAAGACCCCGACTTGGAGCAGTTCTTC. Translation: CASSQDPDLEQFF. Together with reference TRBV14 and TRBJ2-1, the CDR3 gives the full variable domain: EAGVTQFPSHSVIEKGQTVTLRCDPISGHDNLYWYRRVMGKEIKFLLHFVKESKQDESGMPNNRFLAERTGGTYSTLKVQPAELEDSGVYFCASSQDPDLEQFFGPGTRLTVL.

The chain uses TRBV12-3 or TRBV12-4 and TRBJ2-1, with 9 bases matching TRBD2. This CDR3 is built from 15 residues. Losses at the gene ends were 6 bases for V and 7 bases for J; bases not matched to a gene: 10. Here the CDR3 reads CASSKASGIGNEQFF. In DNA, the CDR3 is TGTGCCAGCAGCAAGGCTAGCGGGATCGGAAATGAGCAGTTCTTC.

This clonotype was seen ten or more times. The CDR3 DNA reads as TGTGCCATCAGTGAGGCTCCGCGGGGGGACGAGCAGTTCTTC. This encodes CAISEAPRGDEQFF. The chain couples TRBV10-3 to TRBJ2-1; 8 nucleotides match TRBD2. V shed 2 bases, J shed 10 bases, and the junction held 7 bases outside the gene matches. The germline gives CDR1 ENHRY, CDR2 SYGVKD. The CDR3 runs to 14 residues.

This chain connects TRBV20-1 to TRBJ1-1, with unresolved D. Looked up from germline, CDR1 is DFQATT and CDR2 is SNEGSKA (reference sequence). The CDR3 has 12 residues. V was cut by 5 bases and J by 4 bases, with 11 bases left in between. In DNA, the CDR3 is TGCAGTGCTCCCTGGGAGGGCACTGAAGCTTTCTTT. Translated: CSAPWEGTEAFF.

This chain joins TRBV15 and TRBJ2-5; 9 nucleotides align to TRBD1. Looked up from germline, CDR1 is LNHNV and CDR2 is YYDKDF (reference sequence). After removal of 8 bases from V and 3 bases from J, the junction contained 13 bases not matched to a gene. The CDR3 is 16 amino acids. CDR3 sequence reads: CATGTGTGGPKETQYF. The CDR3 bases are TGTGCCACCGGGACAGGGACCGGCGGACCCAAAGAGACCCAGTACTTC.

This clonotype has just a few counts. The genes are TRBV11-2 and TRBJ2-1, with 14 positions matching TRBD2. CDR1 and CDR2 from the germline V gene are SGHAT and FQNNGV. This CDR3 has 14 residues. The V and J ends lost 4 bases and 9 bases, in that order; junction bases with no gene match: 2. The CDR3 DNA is TGTGCCAGCAGCTCGACTAGCGGGGGGGTTGAGCAGTTCTTC. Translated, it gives CASSSTSGGVEQFF. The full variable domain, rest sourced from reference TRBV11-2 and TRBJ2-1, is EAGVAQSPRYKIIEKRQSVAFWCNPISGHATLYWYQQILGQGPKLLIQFQNNGVVDDSQLPKDRFSAERLKGVDSTLKIQPAKLEDSAVYLCASSSTSGGVEQFFGPGTRLTVL.

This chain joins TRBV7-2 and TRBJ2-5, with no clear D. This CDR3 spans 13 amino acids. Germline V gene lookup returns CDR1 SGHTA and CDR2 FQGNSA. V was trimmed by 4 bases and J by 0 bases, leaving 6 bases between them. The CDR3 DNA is TGTGCCAGCAGCTACAACAACCAAGAGACCCAGTACTTC. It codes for CASSYNNQETQYF.

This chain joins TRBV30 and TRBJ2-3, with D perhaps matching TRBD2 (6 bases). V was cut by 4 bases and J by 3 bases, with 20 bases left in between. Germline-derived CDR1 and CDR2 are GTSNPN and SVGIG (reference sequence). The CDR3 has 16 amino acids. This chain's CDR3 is CAWTTFPRGATDTQYF. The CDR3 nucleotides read TGTGCCTGGACCACCTTCCCGCGGGGTGCTACAGATACGCAGTATTTT.

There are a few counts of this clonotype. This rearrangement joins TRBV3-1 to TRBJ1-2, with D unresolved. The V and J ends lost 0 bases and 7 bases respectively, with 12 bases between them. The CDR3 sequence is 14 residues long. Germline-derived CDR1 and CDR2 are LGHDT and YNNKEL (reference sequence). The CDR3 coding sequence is TGTGCCAGCAGCCAAGATCGTGGGTACGGTGGCTACACCTTC. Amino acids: CASSQDRGYGGYTF.

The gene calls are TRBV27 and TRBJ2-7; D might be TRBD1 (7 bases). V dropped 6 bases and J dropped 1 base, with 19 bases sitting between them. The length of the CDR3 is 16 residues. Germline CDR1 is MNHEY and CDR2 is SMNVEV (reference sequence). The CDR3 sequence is CASSPSAGQSSYEQYF. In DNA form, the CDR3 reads TGTGCCAGCAGCCCAAGTGCGGGACAGAGTTCCTACGAGCAGTACTTC.

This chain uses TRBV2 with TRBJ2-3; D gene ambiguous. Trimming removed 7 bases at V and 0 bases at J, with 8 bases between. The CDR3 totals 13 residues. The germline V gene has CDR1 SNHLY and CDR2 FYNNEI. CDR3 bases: TGTGCCAGCAAAGGCGTTAGCACAGATACGCAGTATTTT. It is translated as CASKGVSTDTQYF.